The 20 T cell receptor beta chains given below trace back to one sample, sequenced in a study of T cell responses to AZD1222 COVID-19 vaccine. Repertoires were generated with immunoSEQ multiplex PCR, while TCRdb's copy carries only in-frame clones and drops some. The table records about 46,000 clones, 85% to 90% of them present only once. The sequencing used peripheral blood, collected 28 days after the second AZD1222 dose. These receptors all come from an adult who received the AZD1222 COVID-19 vaccine.

This sequence joins TRBV6-5 and TRBJ1-2; D is unclear. The germline gives CDR1 MNHEY, CDR2 SVGAGI. The CDR3 covers 13 residues. Trimming cost V 2 bases and J 10 bases, with 14 bases left between them. CDR3 in amino acids: CASSYRDTGDYTF. CDR3 DNA: TGTGCCAGCAGTTACCGAGACACCGGTGACTACACCTTC.

This chain uses TRBV6-5 with TRBJ1-4; 7 nucleotides align to TRBD1. CDR1 is MNHEY, CDR2 SVGAGI, per germline. The CDR3 has 11 residues. The V and J ends lost 6 bases and 8 bases, in that order; junction bases with no gene match: 0. CDR3 sequence reads: CASRGQEKLFF. Written as DNA, the CDR3 is TGTGCCAGCAGGGGACAGGAAAAACTGTTTTTT.

This clone appeared a single time. This chain links TRBV20-1 with TRBJ2-7, with D perhaps TRBD2 (6 bases). The V gene's germline CDR1 is DFQATT and CDR2 SNEGSKA (reference sequence). The V end lost 6 bases, the J end lost 7 bases, and 10 bases lay between the germline ends. This CDR3 has 10 residues. In DNA, the CDR3 is TGCAGTGCACAACGGGGGGAGCAGTACTTC. Translating gives CSAQRGEQYF.

This chain joins TRBV30 and TRBJ1-1; TRBD1 is a possible D gene (6 bases). This CDR3 has 14 residues. Between the trimmed V and J ends, which lost 4 bases and 3 bases, there was a span of 15 bases. In germline, CDR1 is GTSNPN, CDR2 SVGIG (reference sequence). The CDR3 DNA follows: TGTGCCTGGAAGGGGGACCCGGGGGACACTGAAGCTTTCTTT. This sequence encodes CAWKGDPGDTEAFF.

This chain uses TRBV18 with TRBJ1-5; possible D gene TRBD1, 5 bases. The CDR3 sequence is 17 residues long. Germline V CDR1 and CDR2: KGHSH, LQKENI. Trimming pared 3 bases from V and 4 bases from J, leaving 19 bases between. This CDR3 reads CASSPLYQGFGNQPQHF. CDR3 in DNA: TGTGCCAGCTCACCCCTATACCAGGGTTTTGGTAATCAGCCCCAGCATTTT. Filled out from reference TRBV18 and TRBJ1-5, the complete variable domain reads NAGVMQNPRHLVRRRGQEARLRCSPMKGHSHVYWYRQLPEEGLKFMVYLQKENIIDESGMPKERFSAEFPKEGPSILRIQQVVRGDSAAYFCASSPLYQGFGNQPQHFGDGTRLSIL.

The V and J genes are TRBV9 and TRBJ1-3; TRBD1 is a possible D gene (6 bases). V was trimmed by 1 base and J by 4 bases, leaving 12 bases between them. There are 15 residues in the CDR3. CDR1 is SGDLS, CDR2 YYNGEE, per germline. The CDR3 coding sequence is TGTGCCAGCAGCGTAACGGACAGCATGGGAAACACCATATATTTT. Protein product: CASSVTDSMGNTIYF.

V gene TRBV20-1 combines with J gene TRBJ2-1; D is undetermined. CDR1 and CDR2 (germline): DFQATT, SNEGSKA (reference sequence). Trimming cost V 3 bases and J 6 bases, with 15 bases left between them. The CDR3 contains 14 residues. The DNA for the CDR3 is TGCAGTGCTAGTGGGCCGCTTTGGGGCAATGAGCAGTTCTTC. Encoded protein: CSASGPLWGNEQFF.

This clone was detected only once. The chain uses TRBV14 and TRBJ1-1; D unresolved. V dropped 4 bases and J dropped 4 bases, with 7 bases sitting between them. Germline V gives CDR1 SGHDN, CDR2 FVKESK. This CDR3 has 12 amino acids. The chain's CDR3 is CASSPGSTEAFF. CDR3 nucleotides: TGTGCCAGCAGCCCCGGGTCCACTGAAGCTTTCTTT.

In this sample, this clone turned up once. The rearrangement uses TRBV18 and TRBJ1-6, with 7 bases lining up with TRBD1. Trimming cost V 5 bases and J 9 bases; bases outside gene matches: 7. This CDR3 has 14 residues. Germline values: CDR1 KGHSH, CDR2 LQKENI. In DNA, the CDR3 is TGTGCCAGCTCAAGTACAGGGGACGGTTCACCCCTCCACTTT. Translated: CASSSTGDGSPLHF.

The chain combines TRBV5-1 with TRBJ2-2; 14 bases agree with TRBD2. CDR3 size: 20 residues. Trimming at V came to 1 base and at J to 6 bases, leaving 14 bases not matched to a gene. Germline values: CDR1 SGHRS, CDR2 YFSETQ. The CDR3 DNA is TGCGCCAGCAGCTTGCACCCTAAGGGACTAGCGGGAGAGGGAGCCGGGGAGCTGTTTTTT. Amino acids: CASSLHPKGLAGEGAGELFF.

This chain joins TRBV5-1 and TRBJ2-6; D unresolved. Germline-derived CDR1 and CDR2 are SGHRS and YFSETQ. The CDR3 runs 17 residues. The V end lost 0 bases, the J end lost 1 base, and 11 bases lay between the germline ends. The chain's CDR3 is CASSLAELGSGANVLTF. The CDR3 DNA reads TGCGCCAGCAGCTTGGCCGAGTTGGGTTCTGGGGCCAACGTCCTGACTTTC.

The table lists this clone with a count of one. The genes are TRBV28 and TRBJ1-3; 9 bases map to TRBD1. This CDR3 has 16 amino acids. Per germline, CDR1 MDHEN and CDR2 SYDVKM. The J segment lost 4 bases and the V segment lost 3 bases, leaving 7 bases of the junction unmatched. CDR3 nucleotide sequence: TGTGCCAGCAGTTTCACGACAGGGGGGGTCGGAAACACCATATATTTT. Its translation: CASSFTTGGVGNTIYF.

The chain has TRBV11-1 and TRBJ1-2; D gene uncertain. The germline V and J ends were trimmed by 5 bases and 8 bases, with 18 bases remaining between them. The germline CDR1 and CDR2 sequences are SGHAT and FQDESV (reference sequence). The CDR3 runs to 14 residues. In DNA form, the CDR3 reads TGTGCCAGCAGCCCGGCCCACGAAGCTAAAGGCTACACCTTC. Translating it yields CASSPAHEAKGYTF.

The chain joins TRBV28 to TRBJ1-4, with 7 bases that match TRBD1. The J segment lost 6 bases and the V segment lost 4 bases, leaving 8 bases of the junction unmatched. Germline V gene data show CDR1 as MDHEN and CDR2 as SYDVKM. The CDR3 has 15 residues. CDR3 DNA: TGTGCCAGCAGTTCAAGACAGGGAGAGGATGAAAAACTGTTTTTT. Its translation is CASSSRQGEDEKLFF.

CDR3 nucleotides: TGTGCCAGCAGTGAACAGGGATACACTGAAGCTTTCTTT. It specifies CASSEQGYTEAFF. V usage is TRBV6-1 and J usage is TRBJ1-1, with D perhaps matching TRBD1 (5 bases). Trimming took 2 bases from V and 3 from J, leaving 7 bases between them. This CDR3 is 13 amino acids long. In germline, CDR1 is MNHNS, CDR2 SASEGT.

This clone appeared a single time. The CDR3 DNA reads as TGCGCCAGCAGCTTAGCGGGACAGGGCCCCTACGAGCAGTACTTC. It is translated as CASSLAGQGPYEQYF. The chain joins TRBV5-1 to TRBJ2-7; 9 positions agree with TRBD1. The CDR3 runs 15 residues. The trim removed 2 bases at V and 2 bases at J, leaving 5 bases unmatched. The germline V gene encodes CDR1 SGHRS and CDR2 YFSETQ. The whole variable domain, filled in from reference TRBV5-1 and TRBJ2-7, reads KAGVTQTPRYLIKTRGQQVTLSCSPISGHRSVSWYQQTPGQGLQFLFEYFSETQRNKGNFPGRFSGRQFSNSRSEMNVSTLELGDSALYLCASSLAGQGPYEQYFGPGTRLTVT.

The rearrangement joins TRBV7-9 to TRBJ1-3, with D possibly TRBD1 on 5 matching bases. Germline CDR1 and CDR2: SEHNR and FQNEAQ (reference sequence). V was cut by 10 bases and J by 11 bases, with 24 bases left in between. The CDR3 runs to 14 residues. CDR3 sequence reads: CAIADKSETTAIYF. CDR3 in DNA: TGTGCCATCGCGGACAAGTCAGAAACTACGGCCATATATTTT.

The rearrangement links TRBV5-6 to TRBJ2-2; TRBD1 matches at 7 bases. The CDR3 is made up of 15 amino acids. J was trimmed by 6 bases and V by 4 bases; bases with no gene match: 9. Germline CDR1 reads SGHDT; CDR2 reads YYEEEE. The CDR3 reads CASSPSPGGPGELFF. The CDR3 coding sequence is TGTGCCAGCAGCCCAAGCCCAGGGGGTCCCGGGGAGCTGTTTTTT.

Of note for this clone: A junction boundary mismatches the germline segment, possibly from a read error. This chain connects TRBV5-1 to TRBJ1-1; D may be TRBD1 (5 bases). CDR1 is SGHRS and CDR2 is YFSETQ in the germline V gene. CDR3 size: 12 residues. The DNA for the CDR3 is TGCGCCAGCAGGGAGGGGAGAGGACGAGGGGACTTT. It specifies CASREGRGRGDF.

J is TRBJ2-1 and V is TRBV9; D not certain. The V gene lost 0 bases and the J gene lost 4 bases, with 5 bases spanning the gap. From germline, CDR1 is SGDLS and CDR2 YYNGEE. The CDR3 consists of 13 residues. The CDR3 sequence: CASSVGVYNEQFF. DNA for the CDR3: TGTGCCAGCAGCGTAGGTGTGTACAATGAGCAGTTCTTC.